The 20 T cell receptor beta chains reported below all come from one sample, sequenced in a study of T cell responses to AZD1222 COVID-19 vaccine. Sequencing used immunoSEQ multiplex PCR; TCRdb keeps in-frame clones, though not all of them. Of 85,000 to 120,000 clones in the sample, 85% to 90% were seen once. The specimen comprised peripheral blood, sampled on day 0 of AZD1222 vaccination. The source is an adult in good health.

Turning to this clone: The junction differs from germline at one of its ends, possibly a read error. This chain connects TRBV29-1 to TRBJ2-1; 11 bases line up with TRBD2. This CDR3 has 17 residues. Germline CDR1 SQVTM, CDR2 ANQGSEA. CDR3: CSLEGLAGGRTYNEQFF. In DNA form, the CDR3 reads TGCAGCCTTGAAGGTCTAGCGGGAGGCCGCACCTACAATGAGCAGTTCTTC.

The chain combines TRBV12-3 or TRBV12-4 with TRBJ1-1; D may be TRBD1 (6 bases). The CDR3 has 11 residues. V was trimmed by 6 bases and J by 11 bases, leaving 13 bases between them. The CDR3 DNA reads as TGTGCCAGCAGAAGGGGGGGTCGGGCTTTCTTT. Its translation is CASRRGGRAFF.

The chain has TRBV28 and TRBJ1-1; no clear D gene. The CDR3 totals 11 residues. Per the germline V gene, CDR1 is MDHEN and CDR2 is SYDVKM. The ends were cut back, 2 bases at V and 4 bases at J, with 2 bases in the middle. This CDR3 is CASSLSTEAFF. For the CDR3, the DNA is TGTGCCAGCAGTTTAAGCACTGAAGCTTTCTTT.

J is TRBJ1-5 and V is TRBV7-9; 9 bases match TRBD1. V was clipped by 9 bases and J by 3 bases; unmatched bases: 3. The CDR3 consists of 13 residues. Germline assignment: CDR1 SEHNR and CDR2 FQNEAQ (reference sequence). CDR3 sequence: CASDRGINQPQHF. The CDR3 DNA sequence: TGTGCCAGTGACAGGGGGATCAATCAGCCCCAGCATTTT.

This sequence joins TRBV28 and TRBJ2-5, with D possibly being TRBD1 (6 bases). CDR1 is MDHEN, CDR2 SYDVKM, per germline. The ends were cut back, 4 bases at V and 7 bases at J, with 16 bases in the middle. This CDR3 has 14 amino acids. The CDR3, as DNA: TGTGCCAGCAGTTCCCTGACAGGCCTCCCGACCCAGTACTTC. It codes for CASSSLTGLPTQYF. The whole variable domain, filled in from reference TRBV28 and TRBJ2-5, reads DVKVTQSSRYLVKRTGEKVFLECVQDMDHENMFWYRQDPGLGLRLIYFSYDVKMKEKGDIPEGYSVSREKKERFSLILESASTNQTSMYLCASSSLTGLPTQYFGPGTRLLVL.

The V gene is TRBV20-1, the J gene TRBJ2-7; D might be TRBD1 or TRBD2, each matching 5 bases. The CDR3 loop spans 11 amino acids. The V end was cut by 8 bases, the J end by 5 bases, with 13 bases between. Germline assignment: CDR1 DFQATT and CDR2 SNEGSKA (reference sequence). The chain's CDR3 is CSTLRGHEQYF. CDR3 bases: TGCAGTACCCTTCGGGGCCACGAGCAGTACTTC.

The chain has TRBV18 and TRBJ2-4, with D unclear. There are 13 residues in the CDR3. Germline CDR1 and CDR2: KGHSH and LQKENI. V was cut by 2 bases and J by 6 bases, with 8 bases left in between. This CDR3 is CASSPEVTNIQYF. The CDR3 DNA sequence: TGTGCCAGCTCACCAGAAGTCACAAACATTCAGTACTTC.

This chain links TRBV5-4 with TRBJ2-1, with 12 nucleotides matching TRBD2. CDR1 is SGHNT, CDR2 YYREEE, per germline (reference sequence). The CDR3 spans 15 residues. With 4 bases clipped from V and 5 bases from J, the junction kept 4 bases outside the gene matches. In DNA, the CDR3 is TGTGCCAGCAGCCCGGGACTAGCGGGCGACAATGAGCAGTTCTTC. Its protein is CASSPGLAGDNEQFF.

V usage is TRBV12-3 or TRBV12-4 and J usage is TRBJ1-6; unclear D gene. This CDR3 region has 13 residues. The ends were cut back, 6 bases at V and 12 bases at J, with 15 bases in the middle. CDR3 in amino acids: CASSLLGGVPLHF. The CDR3 DNA reads TGTGCCAGCAGCCTCCTAGGTGGGGTACCCCTCCACTTT.

The rearrangement links TRBV9 to TRBJ2-2, with 7 bases matching TRBD1. This CDR3 has 16 residues. Germline V CDR1 and CDR2: SGDLS, YYNGEE. The V segment lost 3 bases and the J segment 6 bases; nucleotides outside the gene matches: 11. In nucleotides, the CDR3 is TGTGCCAGCAGCGCCTCCGGGACAGCGTTCGCCGGGGAGCTGTTTTTT. Residues: CASSASGTAFAGELFF.

J is TRBJ2-1 and V is TRBV6-1, with D uncertain. Trimming took off 11 bases at V and 1 base at J, with 12 bases between the two ends. The CDR3 spans 13 residues. Germline-derived CDR1 and CDR2 are MNHNS and SASEGT. The CDR3 loop reads CACRGNSYNEQFF. As DNA, the CDR3 is TGTGCCTGTCGAGGTAATTCCTACAATGAGCAGTTCTTC.

The chain combines TRBV4-3 with TRBJ1-6; 10 positions agree with TRBD1. Germline assignment: CDR1 LGHNA and CDR2 YSLEER. This CDR3 comprises 15 residues. J gave up 9 bases and V 2 bases, and 4 bases lay outside the gene matches. DNA of the CDR3: TGCGCCAGCAGCCAAAGACAGGGGGCACGTTCACCCCTCCACTTT. Translation: CASSQRQGARSPLHF.

The chain employs TRBV28 and TRBJ2-6, with TRBD1 matching 7 bases. The V gene end was trimmed by 6 bases and the J gene end by 0 bases; junction bases not matched to a gene: 8. The CDR3 has 17 residues. The germline gives CDR1 MDHEN, CDR2 SYDVKM. For the CDR3, the DNA is TGTGCCAGCAGGCTCGGGACAGCCAGCTCTGGGGCCAACGTCCTGACTTTC. Amino acid sequence: CASRLGTASSGANVLTF.

This clone was observed once. V usage is TRBV5-1 and J usage is TRBJ2-1; D gene uncertain. Looked up from germline, CDR1 is SGHRS and CDR2 is YFSETQ. The CDR3 consists of 15 residues. V was shortened by 4 bases and J by 3 bases, with 14 bases between the two germline ends. Here the CDR3 reads CASSPDGPDYNEQFF. DNA of the CDR3: TGCGCCAGCAGCCCGGACGGCCCGGACTACAATGAGCAGTTCTTC.

This chain links TRBV18 with TRBJ2-1; 8 positions match TRBD2. The J segment lost 7 bases and the V segment lost 0 bases, leaving 5 bases of the junction unmatched. The CDR3 totals 15 residues. CDR1 KGHSH and CDR2 LQKENI come from the germline V gene. CDR3 protein: CASSPPGTSGNEQFF. The CDR3 region has the DNA TGTGCCAGCTCACCACCGGGGACTAGTGGGAATGAGCAGTTCTTC.

The rearrangement joins TRBV9 to TRBJ1-4; D is unclear. V was trimmed by 0 bases and J by 7 bases, leaving 4 bases between them. Per the germline V gene, CDR1 is SGDLS and CDR2 is YYNGEE. CDR3 length equals 12 residues. The CDR3 here is CASSVEGEKLFF. Written as DNA, the CDR3 is TGTGCCAGCAGCGTAGAGGGTGAAAAACTGTTTTTT.

This chain connects TRBV19 to TRBJ1-2; perhaps TRBD1 as D (6 bases). Trimming left V 3 bases short and J 8 bases short, with 16 bases between. The V gene's germline CDR1 is LNHDA and CDR2 SQIVND (reference sequence). The CDR3 consists of 14 residues. This chain's CDR3 is CASSMGGAALGYTF. CDR3 DNA: TGTGCCAGTAGTATGGGGGGGGCCGCTTTGGGCTACACCTTC.

This CDR3 is CASKTRGLAGEQQFF. The CDR3 DNA reads as TGTGCCAGCAAAACCAGGGGCCTAGCGGGAGAGCAGCAGTTCTTC. The V gene is TRBV6-5, the J gene TRBJ2-1; the match to TRBD2 covers 10 bases. The CDR3 is 15 residues long. Germline V gene lookup returns CDR1 MNHEY and CDR2 SVGAGI. The V gene end was trimmed by 7 bases and the J gene end by 11 bases; junction bases not matched to a gene: 14.

In nucleotides, the CDR3 is TGTGCCAGCAGCGTAGGAGGGTGGGGTAGCACAGATACGCAGTATTTT. It is translated as CASSVGGWGSTDTQYF. The J gene is TRBJ2-3, the V gene TRBV9; a weak D match, TRBD2 (5 bases). V was clipped by 0 bases and J by 0 bases, with 11 bases between them. The germline gives CDR1 SGDLS, CDR2 YYNGEE. The CDR3 loop spans 16 amino acids.

The rearrangement joins TRBV2 to TRBJ1-4; TRBD1 matches 8 bases. Germline CDR1 and CDR2: SNHLY and FYNNEI. The J segment lost 8 bases and the V segment lost 5 bases, leaving 10 bases of the junction unmatched. The CDR3 length is 15 residues. The CDR3 reads CASSLYTGGREKLFF. The CDR3 DNA reads TGTGCCAGCAGTCTTTATACAGGGGGGAGAGAAAAACTGTTTTTT. The full variable domain, completed using reference TRBV2 and TRBJ1-4, is EPEVTQTPSHQVTQMGQEVILRCVPISNHLYFYWYRQILGQKVEFLVSFYNNEISEKSEIFDDQFSVERPDGSNFTLKIRSTKLEDSAMYFCASSLYTGGREKLFFGSGTQLSVL.